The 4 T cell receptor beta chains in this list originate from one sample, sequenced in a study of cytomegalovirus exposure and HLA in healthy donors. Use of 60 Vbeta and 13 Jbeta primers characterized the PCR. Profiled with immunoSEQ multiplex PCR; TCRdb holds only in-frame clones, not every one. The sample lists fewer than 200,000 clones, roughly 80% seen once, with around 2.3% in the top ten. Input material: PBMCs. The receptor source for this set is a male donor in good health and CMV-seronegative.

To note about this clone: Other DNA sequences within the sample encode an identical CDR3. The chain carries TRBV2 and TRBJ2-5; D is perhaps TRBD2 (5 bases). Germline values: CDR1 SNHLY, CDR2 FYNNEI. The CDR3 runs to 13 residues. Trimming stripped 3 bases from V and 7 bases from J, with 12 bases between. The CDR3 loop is CASSEGGQRTQYF. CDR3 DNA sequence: TGTGCCAGCAGTGAGGGCGGGCAGCGGACCCAGTACTTC.

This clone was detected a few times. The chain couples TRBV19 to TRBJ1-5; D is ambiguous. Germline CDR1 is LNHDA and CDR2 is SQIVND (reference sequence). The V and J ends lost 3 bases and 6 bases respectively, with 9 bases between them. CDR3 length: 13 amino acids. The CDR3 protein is CASSIEAGQPQHF. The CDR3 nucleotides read TGTGCCAGTAGTATCGAGGCGGGTCAGCCCCAGCATTTT.

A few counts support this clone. CDR3 bases: TGTGCCAGCAGCTTAGGCTCGTTGTCGGGACAGGGGCTTGGCTACACCTTC. Translation: CASSLGSLSGQGLGYTF. The V gene is TRBV11-3, the J gene TRBJ1-2; TRBD1 aligns across 10 bases. Germline CDR1 and CDR2: SGHNT and YENEEA. V lost 1 base to trimming and J lost 7 bases; unmatched junction nucleotides: 12. The CDR3 contains 17 residues. Drawing the rest from reference TRBV11-3 and TRBJ1-2, the complete variable domain is EAGVVQSPRYKIIEKKQPVAFWCNPISGHNTLYWYLQNLGQGPELLIRYENEEAVDDSQLPKDRFSAERLKGVDSTLKIQPAELGDSAVYLCASSLGSLSGQGLGYTFGSGTRLTVV.

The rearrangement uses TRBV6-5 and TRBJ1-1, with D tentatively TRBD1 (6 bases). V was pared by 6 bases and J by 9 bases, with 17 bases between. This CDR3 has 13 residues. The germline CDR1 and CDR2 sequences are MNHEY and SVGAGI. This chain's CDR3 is CASSRQGQPKAFF. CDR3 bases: TGTGCCAGCAGCCGCCAGGGGCAGCCTAAAGCTTTCTTT.